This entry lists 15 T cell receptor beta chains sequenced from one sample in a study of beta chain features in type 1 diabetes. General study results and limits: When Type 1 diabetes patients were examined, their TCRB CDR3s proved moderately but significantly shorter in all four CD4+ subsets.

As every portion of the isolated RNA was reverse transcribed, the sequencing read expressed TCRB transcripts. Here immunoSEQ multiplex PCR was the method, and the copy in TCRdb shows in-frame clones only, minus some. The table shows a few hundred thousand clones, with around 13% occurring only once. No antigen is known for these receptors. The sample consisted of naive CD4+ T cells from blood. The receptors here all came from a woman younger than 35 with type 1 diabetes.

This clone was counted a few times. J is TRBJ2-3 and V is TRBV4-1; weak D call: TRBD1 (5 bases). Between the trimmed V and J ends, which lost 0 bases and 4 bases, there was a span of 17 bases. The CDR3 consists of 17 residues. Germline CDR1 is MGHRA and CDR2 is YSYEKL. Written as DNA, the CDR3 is TGCGCCAGCAGCCAAGACCTTGCGGCCACCAGGGCAGATACGCAGTATTTT. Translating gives CASSQDLAATRADTQYF.

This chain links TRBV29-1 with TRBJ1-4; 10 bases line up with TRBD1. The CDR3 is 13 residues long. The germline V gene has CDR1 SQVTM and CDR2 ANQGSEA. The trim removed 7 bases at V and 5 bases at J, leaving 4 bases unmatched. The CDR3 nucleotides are TGCAGCGGACAGACAGGGGGCAATGAAAAACTGTTTTTT. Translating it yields CSGQTGGNEKLFF.

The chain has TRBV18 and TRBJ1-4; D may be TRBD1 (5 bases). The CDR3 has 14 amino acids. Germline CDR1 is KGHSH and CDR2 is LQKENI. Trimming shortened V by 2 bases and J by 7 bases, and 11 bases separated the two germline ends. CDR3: CASSPATGGEKLFF. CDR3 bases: TGTGCCAGCTCACCAGCAACAGGTGGTGAAAAACTGTTTTTT.

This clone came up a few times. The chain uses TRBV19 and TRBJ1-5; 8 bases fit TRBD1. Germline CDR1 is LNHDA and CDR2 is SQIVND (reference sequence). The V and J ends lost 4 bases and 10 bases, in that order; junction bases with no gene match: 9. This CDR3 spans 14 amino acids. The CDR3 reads CASSTGQGGSPQHF. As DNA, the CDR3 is TGTGCCAGTAGTACCGGACAGGGTGGTAGCCCCCAGCATTTT. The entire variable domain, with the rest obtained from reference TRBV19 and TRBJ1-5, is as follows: DGGITQSPKYLFRKEGQNVTLSCEQNLNHDAMYWYRQDPGQGLRLIYYSQIVNDFQKGDIAEGYSVSREKKESFPLTVTSAQKNPTAFYLCASSTGQGGSPQHFGDGTRLSIL.

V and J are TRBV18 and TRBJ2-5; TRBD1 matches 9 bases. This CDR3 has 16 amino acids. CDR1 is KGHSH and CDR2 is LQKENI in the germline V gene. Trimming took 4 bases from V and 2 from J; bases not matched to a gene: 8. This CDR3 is CASSRTGGAWQETQYF. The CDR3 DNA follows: TGTGCCAGCTCACGAACAGGGGGCGCCTGGCAAGAGACCCAGTACTTC. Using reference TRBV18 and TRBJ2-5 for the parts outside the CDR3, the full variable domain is NAGVMQNPRHLVRRRGQEARLRCSPMKGHSHVYWYRQLPEEGLKFMVYLQKENIIDESGMPKERFSAEFPKEGPSILRIQQVVRGDSAAYFCASSRTGGAWQETQYFGPGTRLLVL.

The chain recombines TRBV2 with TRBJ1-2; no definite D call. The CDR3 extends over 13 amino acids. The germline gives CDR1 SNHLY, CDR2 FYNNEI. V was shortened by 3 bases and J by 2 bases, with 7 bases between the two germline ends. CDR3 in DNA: TGTGCCAGCAGTGAGTCGGGAAACTATGGCTACACCTTC. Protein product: CASSESGNYGYTF.

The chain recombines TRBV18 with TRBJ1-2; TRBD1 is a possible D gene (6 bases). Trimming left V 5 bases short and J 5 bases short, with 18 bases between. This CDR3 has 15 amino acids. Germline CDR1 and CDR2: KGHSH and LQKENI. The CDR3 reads CASSSYQGREYGYTF. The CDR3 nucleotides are TGTGCCAGCTCATCATATCAGGGGCGAGAATATGGCTACACCTTC.

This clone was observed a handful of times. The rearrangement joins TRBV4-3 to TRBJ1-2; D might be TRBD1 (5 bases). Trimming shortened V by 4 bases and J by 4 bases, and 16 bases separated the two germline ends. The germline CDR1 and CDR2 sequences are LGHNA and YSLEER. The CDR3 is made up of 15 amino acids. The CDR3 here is CASSLEEGTPYGYTF. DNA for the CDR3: TGCGCCAGCAGCCTCGAGGAGGGGACTCCCTATGGCTACACCTTC.

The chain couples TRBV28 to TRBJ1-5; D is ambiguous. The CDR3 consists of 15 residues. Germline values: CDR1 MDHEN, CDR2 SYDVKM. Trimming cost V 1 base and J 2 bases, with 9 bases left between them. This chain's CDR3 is CASSLLGEGNQPQHF. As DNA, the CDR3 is TGTGCCAGCAGTTTATTGGGAGAGGGCAATCAGCCCCAGCATTTT. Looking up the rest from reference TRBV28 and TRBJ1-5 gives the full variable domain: DVKVTQSSRYLVKRTGEKVFLECVQDMDHENMFWYRQDPGLGLRLIYFSYDVKMKEKGDIPEGYSVSREKKERFSLILESASTNQTSMYLCASSLLGEGNQPQHFGDGTRLSIL.

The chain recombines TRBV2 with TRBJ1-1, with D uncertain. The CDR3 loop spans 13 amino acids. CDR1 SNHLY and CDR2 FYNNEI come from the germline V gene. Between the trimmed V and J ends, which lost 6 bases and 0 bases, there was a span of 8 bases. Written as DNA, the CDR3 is TGTGCCAGCAGAAGACACGTGAACACTGAAGCTTTCTTT. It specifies CASRRHVNTEAFF. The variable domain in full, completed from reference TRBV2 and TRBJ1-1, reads EPEVTQTPSHQVTQMGQEVILRCVPISNHLYFYWYRQILGQKVEFLVSFYNNEISEKSEIFDDQFSVERPDGSNFTLKIRSTKLEDSAMYFCASRRHVNTEAFFGQGTRLTVV.

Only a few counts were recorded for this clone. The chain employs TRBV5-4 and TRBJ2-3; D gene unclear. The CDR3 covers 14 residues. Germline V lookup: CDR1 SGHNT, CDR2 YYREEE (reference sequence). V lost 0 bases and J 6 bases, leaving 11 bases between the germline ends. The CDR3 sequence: CASSLGTTRDTQYF. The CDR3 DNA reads TGTGCCAGCAGCTTGGGTACCACCCGGGATACGCAGTATTTT.

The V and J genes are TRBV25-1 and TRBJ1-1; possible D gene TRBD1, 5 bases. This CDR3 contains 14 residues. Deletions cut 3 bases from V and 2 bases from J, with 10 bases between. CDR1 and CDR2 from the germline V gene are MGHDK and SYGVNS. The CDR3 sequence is CASSDRDRNTEAFF. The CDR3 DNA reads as TGTGCCAGCAGTGACAGGGATAGAAACACTGAAGCTTTCTTT.

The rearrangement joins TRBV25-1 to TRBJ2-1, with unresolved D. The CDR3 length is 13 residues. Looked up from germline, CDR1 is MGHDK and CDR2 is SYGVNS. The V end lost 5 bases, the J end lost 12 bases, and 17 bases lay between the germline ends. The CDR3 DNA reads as TGTGCCAGCAGTTTCGCACAACGCGGTCTGCAGTTCTTC. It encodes CASSFAQRGLQFF.

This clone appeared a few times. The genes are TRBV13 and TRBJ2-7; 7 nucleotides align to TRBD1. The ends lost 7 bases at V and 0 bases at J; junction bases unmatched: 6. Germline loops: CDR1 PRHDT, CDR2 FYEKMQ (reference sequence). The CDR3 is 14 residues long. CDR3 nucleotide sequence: TGTGCCAGCAAGAAAGACAGGGTCTCCTACGAGCAGTACTTC. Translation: CASKKDRVSYEQYF.

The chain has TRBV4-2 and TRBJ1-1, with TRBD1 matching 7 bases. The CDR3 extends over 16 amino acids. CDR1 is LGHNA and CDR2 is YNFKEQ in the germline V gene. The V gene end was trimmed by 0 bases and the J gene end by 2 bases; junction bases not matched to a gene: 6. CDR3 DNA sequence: TGTGCCAGCAGCCAAGACCGCGACAGGGCTAACACTGAAGCTTTCTTT. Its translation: CASSQDRDRANTEAFF.